The present TCR beta chain was sequenced within a study of somatic mutations in cytotoxic T cells in rheumatoid arthritis. General study findings and limits: TRBV07's slight underrepresentation, observed in rheumatoid arthritis patients, lacked adjustment for multiple comparisons.

The V end was cut by 1 base, the J end by 6 bases, with 9 bases between. CDR3 size: 14 residues. Germline V gives CDR1 SGHVS, CDR2 FNYEAQ. This table comes from immunoSEQ multiplex PCR, and its TCRdb copy is limited to in-frame clones, with some not included. The table has 4,000 to 6,000 clones, around 78% seen once. There are a few counts of this clone. Its antigen is unknown. The J gene is TRBJ1-4, the V gene TRBV7-6; D unresolved. The receptor's source is a man between 65 and 79 years old with rheumatoid arthritis. Source material: CD8+ T cells sorted from blood. The CDR3 here is CASSLVAVDEKLFF. CDR3 nucleotide sequence: TGTGCCAGCAGCTTAGTGGCAGTGGATGAAAAACTGTTTTTT. Full variable domain (outside the CDR3, taken from reference TRBV7-6 and TRBJ1-4): GAGVSQSPRYKVTKRGQDVALRCDPISGHVSLYWYRQALGQGPEFLTYFNYEAQQDKSGLPNDRFSAERPEGSISTLTIQRTEQRDSAMYRCASSLVAVDEKLFFGSGTQLSVL.